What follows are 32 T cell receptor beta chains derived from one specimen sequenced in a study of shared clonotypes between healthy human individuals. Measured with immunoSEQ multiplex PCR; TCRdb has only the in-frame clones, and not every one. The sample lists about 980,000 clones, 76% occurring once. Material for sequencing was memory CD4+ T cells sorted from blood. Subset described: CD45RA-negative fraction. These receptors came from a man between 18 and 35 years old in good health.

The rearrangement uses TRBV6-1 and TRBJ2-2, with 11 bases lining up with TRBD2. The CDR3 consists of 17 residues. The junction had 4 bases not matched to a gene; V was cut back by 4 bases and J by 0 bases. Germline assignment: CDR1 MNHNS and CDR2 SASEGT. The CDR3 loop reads CASSALAGATNTGELFF. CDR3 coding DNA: TGTGCCAGCAGTGCACTAGCGGGGGCCACGAACACCGGGGAGCTGTTTTTT.

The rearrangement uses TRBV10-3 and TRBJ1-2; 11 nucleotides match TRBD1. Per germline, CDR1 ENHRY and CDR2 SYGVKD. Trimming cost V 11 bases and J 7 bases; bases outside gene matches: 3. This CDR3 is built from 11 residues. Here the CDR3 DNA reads TGTGCCGCAGGGACAGGGGGTGGCTACACCTTC. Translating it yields CAAGTGGGYTF.

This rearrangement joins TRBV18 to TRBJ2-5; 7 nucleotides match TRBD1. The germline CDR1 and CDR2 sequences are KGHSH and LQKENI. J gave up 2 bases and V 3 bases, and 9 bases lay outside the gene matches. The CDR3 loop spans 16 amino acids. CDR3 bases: TGTGCCAGCTCACCGAAGACAGGGCCCCTACAAGAGACCCAGTACTTC. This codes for CASSPKTGPLQETQYF.

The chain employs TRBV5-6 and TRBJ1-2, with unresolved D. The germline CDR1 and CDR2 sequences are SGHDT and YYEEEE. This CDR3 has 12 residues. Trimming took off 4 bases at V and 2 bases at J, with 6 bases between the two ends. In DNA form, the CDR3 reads TGTGCCAGCAGCAAGGTAAACTATGGCTACACCTTC. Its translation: CASSKVNYGYTF. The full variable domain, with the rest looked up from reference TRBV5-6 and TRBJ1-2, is DAGVTQSPTHLIKTRGQQVTLRCSPKSGHDTVSWYQQALGQGPQFIFQYYEEEERQRGNFPDRFSGHQFPNYSSELNVNALLLGDSALYLCASSKVNYGYTFGSGTRLTVV.

In DNA, the CDR3 is TGCGCCAGCAGTACGACGGATCGAAACTACGAGCAGTACTTC. This translates into CASSTTDRNYEQYF. This chain connects TRBV5-1 to TRBJ2-7; D is uncertain. CDR3 size: 14 residues. Deletions cut 5 bases from V and 3 bases from J, with 15 bases between. Germline CDR1 and CDR2: SGHRS and YFSETQ.

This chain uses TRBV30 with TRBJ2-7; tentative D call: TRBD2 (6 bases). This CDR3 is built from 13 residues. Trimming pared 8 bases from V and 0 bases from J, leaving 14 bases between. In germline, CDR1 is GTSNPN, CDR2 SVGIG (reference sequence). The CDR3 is CARSSGGSYEQYF. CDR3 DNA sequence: TGTGCCCGGTCGTCCGGGGGCTCCTACGAGCAGTACTTC.

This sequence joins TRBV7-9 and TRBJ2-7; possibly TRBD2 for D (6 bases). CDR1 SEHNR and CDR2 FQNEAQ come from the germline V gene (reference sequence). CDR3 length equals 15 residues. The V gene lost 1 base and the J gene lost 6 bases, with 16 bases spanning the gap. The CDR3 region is CASSLVGPGTPEQYF. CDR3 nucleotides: TGTGCCAGCAGCTTAGTAGGGCCAGGGACTCCCGAGCAGTACTTC.

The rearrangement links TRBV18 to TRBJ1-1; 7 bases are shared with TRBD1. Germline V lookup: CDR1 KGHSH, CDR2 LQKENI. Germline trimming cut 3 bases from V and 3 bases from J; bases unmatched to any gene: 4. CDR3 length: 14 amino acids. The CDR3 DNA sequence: TGTGCCAGCTCACCGAAGGGGGCGGACACTGAAGCTTTCTTT. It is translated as CASSPKGADTEAFF.

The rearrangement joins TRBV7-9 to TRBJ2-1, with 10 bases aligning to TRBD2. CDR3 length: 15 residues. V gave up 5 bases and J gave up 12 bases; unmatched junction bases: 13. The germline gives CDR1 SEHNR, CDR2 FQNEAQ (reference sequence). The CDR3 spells CASSPHLSSGSWQFF. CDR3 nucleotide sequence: TGTGCCAGCAGCCCACATCTATCTAGCGGGAGTTGGCAGTTCTTC.

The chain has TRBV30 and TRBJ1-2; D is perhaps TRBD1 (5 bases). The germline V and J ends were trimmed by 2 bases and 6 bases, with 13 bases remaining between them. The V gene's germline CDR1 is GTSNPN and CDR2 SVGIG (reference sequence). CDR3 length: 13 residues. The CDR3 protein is CAWSSQGYDGYTF. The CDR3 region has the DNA TGTGCCTGGAGTTCCCAGGGTTACGATGGCTACACCTTC.

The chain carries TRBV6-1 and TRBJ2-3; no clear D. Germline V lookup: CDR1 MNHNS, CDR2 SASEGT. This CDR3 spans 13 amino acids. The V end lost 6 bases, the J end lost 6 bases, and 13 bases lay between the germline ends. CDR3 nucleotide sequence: TGTGCCAGCAGGCCCAGCCGCCCGGATACGCAGTATTTT. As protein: CASRPSRPDTQYF.

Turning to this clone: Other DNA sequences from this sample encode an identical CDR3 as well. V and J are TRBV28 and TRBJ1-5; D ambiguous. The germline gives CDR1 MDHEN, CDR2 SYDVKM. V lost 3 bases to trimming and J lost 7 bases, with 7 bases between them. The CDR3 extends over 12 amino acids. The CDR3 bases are TGTGCCAGCAGTTTGAAAGGGCAGCCCCAGCATTTT. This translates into CASSLKGQPQHF.

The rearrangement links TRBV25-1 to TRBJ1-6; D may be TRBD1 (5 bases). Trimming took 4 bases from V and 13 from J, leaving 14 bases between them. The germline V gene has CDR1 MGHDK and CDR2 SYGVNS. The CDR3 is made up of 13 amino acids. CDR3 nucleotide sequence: TGTGCCAGCAGTGGGGACCCTTCCCACCCCCTCCACTTT. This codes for CASSGDPSHPLHF.

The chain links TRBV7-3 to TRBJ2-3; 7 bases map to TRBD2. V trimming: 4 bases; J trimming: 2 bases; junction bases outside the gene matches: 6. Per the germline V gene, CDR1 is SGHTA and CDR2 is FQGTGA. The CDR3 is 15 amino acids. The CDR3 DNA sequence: TGTGCCAGCAGCTCAAGCGGGGCTTACACAGATACGCAGTATTTT. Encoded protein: CASSSSGAYTDTQYF. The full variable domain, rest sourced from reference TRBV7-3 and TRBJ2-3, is GAGVSQTPSNKVTEKGKYVELRCDPISGHTALYWYRQSLGQGPEFLIYFQGTGAADDSGLPNDRFFAVRPEGSVSTLKIQRTERGDSAVYLCASSSSGAYTDTQYFGPGTRLTVL.

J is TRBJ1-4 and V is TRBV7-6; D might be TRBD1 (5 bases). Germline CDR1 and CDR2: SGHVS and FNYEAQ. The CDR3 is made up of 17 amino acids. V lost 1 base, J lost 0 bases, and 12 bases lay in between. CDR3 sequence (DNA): TGTGCCAGCAGCTTAGGCCGACAGTTGGCAACTAATGAAAAACTGTTTTTT. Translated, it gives CASSLGRQLATNEKLFF.

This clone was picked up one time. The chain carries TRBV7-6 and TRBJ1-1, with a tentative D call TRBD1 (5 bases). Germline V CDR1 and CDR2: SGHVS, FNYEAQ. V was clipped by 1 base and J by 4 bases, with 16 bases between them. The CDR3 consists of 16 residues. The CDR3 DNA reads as TGTGCCAGCAGCTTAGAGGTTGGGGGGTCCGGCACTGAAGCTTTCTTT. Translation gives CASSLEVGGSGTEAFF.

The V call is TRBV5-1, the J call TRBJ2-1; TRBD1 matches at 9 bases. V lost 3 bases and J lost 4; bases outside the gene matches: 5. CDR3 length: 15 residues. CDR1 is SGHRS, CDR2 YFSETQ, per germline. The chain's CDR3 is CASSSRTGVYNEQFF. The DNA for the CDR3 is TGCGCCAGCAGCTCCCGGACAGGGGTGTACAATGAGCAGTTCTTC.

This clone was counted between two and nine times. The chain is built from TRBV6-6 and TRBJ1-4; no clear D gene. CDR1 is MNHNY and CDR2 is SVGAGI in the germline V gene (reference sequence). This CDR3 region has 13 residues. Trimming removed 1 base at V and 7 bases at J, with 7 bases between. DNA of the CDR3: TGTGCCAGCAGTTACTTGGACGGTGAAAAACTGTTTTTT. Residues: CASSYLDGEKLFF.

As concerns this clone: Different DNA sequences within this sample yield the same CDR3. The CDR3, as DNA: TGCGCCAGCAGCTTGGGACTAGCGTCTTACGAGCAGTACTTC. It translates to CASSLGLASYEQYF. The V and J genes are TRBV5-1 and TRBJ2-7, with 8 positions matching TRBD2. The CDR3 sequence is 14 residues long. CDR1 is SGHRS and CDR2 is YFSETQ in the germline V gene. Trimming took 0 bases from V and 4 from J; bases not matched to a gene: 3.

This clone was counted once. The CDR3 nucleotides are TGTGCCAGCAGCGCGTGGGCGGAAACAGATACGCAGTATTTT. Translation: CASSAWAETDTQYF. V gene TRBV7-2 combines with J gene TRBJ2-3; D remains unclear. The CDR3 has 14 residues. CDR1 and CDR2 (germline): SGHTA, FQGNSA. V gave up 5 bases and J gave up 3 bases, with 12 bases separating them.

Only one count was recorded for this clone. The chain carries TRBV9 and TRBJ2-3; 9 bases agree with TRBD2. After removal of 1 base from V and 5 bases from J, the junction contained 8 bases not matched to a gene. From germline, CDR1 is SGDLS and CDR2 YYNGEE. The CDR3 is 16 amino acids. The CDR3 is CASSVRAGGPGDTQYF. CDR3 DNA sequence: TGTGCCAGCAGCGTAAGGGCGGGGGGGCCTGGAGATACGCAGTATTTT.

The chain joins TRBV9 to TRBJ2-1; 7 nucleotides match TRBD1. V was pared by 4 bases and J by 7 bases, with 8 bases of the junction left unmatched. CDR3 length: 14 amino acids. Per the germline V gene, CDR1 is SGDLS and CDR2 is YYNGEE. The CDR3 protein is CASSLGGKGNEQFF. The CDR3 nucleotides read TGTGCCAGCAGCTTAGGGGGCAAAGGAAATGAGCAGTTCTTC.

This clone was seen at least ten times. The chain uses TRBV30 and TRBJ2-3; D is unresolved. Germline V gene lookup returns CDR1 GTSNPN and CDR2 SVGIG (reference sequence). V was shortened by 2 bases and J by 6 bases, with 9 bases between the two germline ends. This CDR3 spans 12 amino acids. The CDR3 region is CAWSQAGDTQYF. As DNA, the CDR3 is TGTGCCTGGAGTCAGGCTGGGGATACGCAGTATTTT.

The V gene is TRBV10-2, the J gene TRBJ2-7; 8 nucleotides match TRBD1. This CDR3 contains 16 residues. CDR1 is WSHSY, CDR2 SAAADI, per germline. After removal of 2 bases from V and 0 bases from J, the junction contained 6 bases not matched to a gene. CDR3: CASSEEGTGSSYEQYF. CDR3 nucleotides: TGCGCCAGCAGTGAGGAAGGGACAGGAAGCTCCTACGAGCAGTACTTC.

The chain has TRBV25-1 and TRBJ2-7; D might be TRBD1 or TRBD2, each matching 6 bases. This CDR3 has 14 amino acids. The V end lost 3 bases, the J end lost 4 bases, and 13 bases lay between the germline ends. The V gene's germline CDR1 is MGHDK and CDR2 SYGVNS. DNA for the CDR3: TGTGCCAGCAGTGAGGGGGCGGGGCAGTACGAGCAGTACTTC. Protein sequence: CASSEGAGQYEQYF.

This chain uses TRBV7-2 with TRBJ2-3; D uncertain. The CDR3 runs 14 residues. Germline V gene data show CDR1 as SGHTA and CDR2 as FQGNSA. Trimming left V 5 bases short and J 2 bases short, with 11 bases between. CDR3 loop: CASSPSSATDTQYF. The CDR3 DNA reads TGTGCCAGCAGCCCCAGCTCCGCCACAGATACGCAGTATTTT.

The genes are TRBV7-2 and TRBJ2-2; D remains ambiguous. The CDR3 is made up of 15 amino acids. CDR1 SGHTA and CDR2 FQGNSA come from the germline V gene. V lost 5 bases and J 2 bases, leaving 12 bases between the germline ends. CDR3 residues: CASSKDNGNTGELFF. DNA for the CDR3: TGTGCCAGCAGCAAGGATAACGGAAACACCGGGGAGCTGTTTTTT.

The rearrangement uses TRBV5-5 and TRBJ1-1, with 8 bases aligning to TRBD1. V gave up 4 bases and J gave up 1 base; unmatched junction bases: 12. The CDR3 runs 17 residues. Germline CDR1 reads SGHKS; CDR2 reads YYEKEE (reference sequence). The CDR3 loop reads CASSPSPSGTGNTEAFF. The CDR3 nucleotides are TGTGCCAGCAGCCCCTCGCCATCCGGGACAGGGAACACTGAAGCTTTCTTT.

The CDR3 coding sequence is TGTGCCACCGGGACCCTCTACGTTCGCACAGATACGCAGTATTTT. Protein product: CATGTLYVRTDTQYF. The chain carries TRBV9 and TRBJ2-3; D is possibly TRBD1 or TRBD2 (5 bases each). Germline V gene data show CDR1 as SGDLS and CDR2 as YYNGEE. Trimming left V 9 bases short and J 1 base short, with 18 bases between. The CDR3 is made up of 15 amino acids.

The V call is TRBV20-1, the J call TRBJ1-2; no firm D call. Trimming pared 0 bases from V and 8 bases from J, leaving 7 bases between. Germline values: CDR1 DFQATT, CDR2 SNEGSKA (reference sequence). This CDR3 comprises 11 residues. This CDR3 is CSARESWGYTF. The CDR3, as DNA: TGCAGTGCTAGAGAGTCTTGGGGCTACACCTTC.

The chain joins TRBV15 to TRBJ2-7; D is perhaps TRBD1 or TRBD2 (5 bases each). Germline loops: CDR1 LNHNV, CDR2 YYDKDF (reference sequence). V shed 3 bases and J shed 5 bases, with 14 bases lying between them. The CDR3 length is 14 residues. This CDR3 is CATSSGGGANEQYF. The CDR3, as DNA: TGTGCCACCAGCAGTGGGGGTGGGGCCAACGAGCAGTACTTC. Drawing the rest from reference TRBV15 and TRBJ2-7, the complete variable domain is DAMVIQNPRYQVTQFGKPVTLSCSQTLNHNVMYWYQQKSSQAPKLLFHYYDKDFNNEADTPDNFQSRRPNTSFCFLDIRSPGLGDTAMYLCATSSGGGANEQYFGPGTRLTVT.

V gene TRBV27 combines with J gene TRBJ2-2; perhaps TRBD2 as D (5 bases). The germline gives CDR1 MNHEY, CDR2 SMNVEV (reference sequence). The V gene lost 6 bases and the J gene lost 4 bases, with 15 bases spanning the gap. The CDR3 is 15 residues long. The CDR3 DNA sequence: TGTGCCAGCAGGGGCTTCGCGGGTAGCACCGGGGAGCTGTTTTTT. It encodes CASRGFAGSTGELFF.